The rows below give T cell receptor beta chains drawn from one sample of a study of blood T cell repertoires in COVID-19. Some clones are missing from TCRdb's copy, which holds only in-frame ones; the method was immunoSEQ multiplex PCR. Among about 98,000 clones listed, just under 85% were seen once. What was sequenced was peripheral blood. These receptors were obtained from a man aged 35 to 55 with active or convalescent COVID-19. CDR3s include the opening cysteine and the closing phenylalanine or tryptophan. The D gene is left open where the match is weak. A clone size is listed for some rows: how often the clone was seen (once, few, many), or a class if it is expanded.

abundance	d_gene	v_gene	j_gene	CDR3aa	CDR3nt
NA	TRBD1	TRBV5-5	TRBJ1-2	CASSLGLTGALDLCGYTF	TGTGCCAGCAGCTTGGGTCTTACAGGGGCGCTTGATTTATGTGGCTACACCTTC
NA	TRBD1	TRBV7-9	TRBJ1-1	CASSPNRGTEAFF	TGTGCCAGCAGCCCTAACAGGGGAACTGAAGCTTTCTTT
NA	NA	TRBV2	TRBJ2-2	CASRSQDRNTGELFF	TGTGCCAGCAGATCACAGGATAGGAACACCGGGGAGCTGTTTTTT
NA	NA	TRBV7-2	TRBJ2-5	CASSLLRETQYF	TGTGCCAGCAGCTTATTACGGGAGACCCAGTACTTC
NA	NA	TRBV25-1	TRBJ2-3	CASSEYNRGFGTDTQYF	TGTGCCAGCAGTGAATATAATAGGGGATTTGGCACAGATACGCAGTATTTT
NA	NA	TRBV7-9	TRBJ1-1	CASSLAVRNTEAFF	TGTGCCAGCAGCTTAGCCGTCAGGAACACTGAAGCTTTCTTT
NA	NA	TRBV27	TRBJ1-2	CASSTGWRDYGYTF	TGTGCCAGCAGTACAGGGTGGAGAGACTATGGCTACACCTTC
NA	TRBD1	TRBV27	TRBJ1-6	CASSSHRVGDSSYNSPLHF	TGTGCCAGCAGTTCCCACCGGGTCGGGGACAGCTCCTATAATTCACCCCTCCACTTT
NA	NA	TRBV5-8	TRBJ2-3	CASSWGQSTDTQYF	TGTGCCAGCAGCTGGGGACAATCCACAGATACGCAGTATTTT
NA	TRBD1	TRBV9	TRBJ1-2	CASSVDGTGGYGYTF	TGTGCCAGCAGCGTAGACGGGACAGGGGGGTATGGCTACACCTTC
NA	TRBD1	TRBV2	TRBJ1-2	CASSDPRQGSRYGYTF	TGTGCCAGCAGTGACCCGCGACAGGGCAGCCGTTATGGCTACACCTTC
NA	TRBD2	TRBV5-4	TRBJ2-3	CASSFSGGMTDTQYF	TGTGCCAGCAGCTTTAGCGGGGGGATGACAGATACGCAGTATTTT
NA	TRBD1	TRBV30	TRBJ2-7	CAWRVRDRGLSYEQYF	TGTGCCTGGAGAGTCAGAGACAGGGGGCTTTCCTACGAGCAGTACTTC
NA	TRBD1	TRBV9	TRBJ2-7	CASSVGQGNYEQYF	TGTGCCAGCAGCGTAGGACAGGGGAACTACGAGCAGTACTTC
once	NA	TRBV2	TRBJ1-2	CASRAGGLYGYTF	TGTGCCAGCAGGGCAGGCGGACTCTATGGCTACACCTTC
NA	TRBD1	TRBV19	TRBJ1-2	CASSPRDSRYGYTF	TGTGCCAGTAGTCCCCGGGACAGCCGCTATGGCTACACCTTC
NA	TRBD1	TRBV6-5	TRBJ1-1	CASRLDRGNTEAFF	TGTGCCAGCAGGCTGGACAGGGGGAACACTGAAGCTTTCTTT
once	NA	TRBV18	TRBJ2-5	CASSPDTSPTQYF	TGTGCCAGCTCACCGGACACCTCTCCGACCCAGTACTTC
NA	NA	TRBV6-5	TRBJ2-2	CASSYSRGTGELFF	TGTGCCAGCAGTTACTCGCGGGGCACCGGGGAGCTGTTTTTT
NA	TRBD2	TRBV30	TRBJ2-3	CAWSLGGVGNTQYF	TGTGCCTGGAGCCTCGGGGGGGTGGGAAATACGCAGTATTTT
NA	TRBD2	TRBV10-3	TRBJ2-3	CAIAASGGDRDTQYF	TGTGCCATCGCTGCTAGCGGGGGTGATAGAGATACGCAGTATTTT
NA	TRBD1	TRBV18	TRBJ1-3	CASSRGQGGGNTIYF	TGTGCCAGCTCGCGGGGACAGGGTGGAGGAAACACCATATATTTT
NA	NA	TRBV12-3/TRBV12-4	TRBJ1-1	CASRANTEAFF	TGTGCCAGCAGAGCGAACACTGAAGCTTTCTTT
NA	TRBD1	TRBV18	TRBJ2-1	CASSPPLSWDRSMLDEQFF	TGTGCCAGCTCACCACCCTTAAGTTGGGACAGGTCAATGTTGGATGAGCAGTTCTTC
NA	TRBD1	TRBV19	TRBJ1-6	CASRTRTGERNSPLHF	TGTGCCAGTAGGACTCGTACAGGGGAGAGGAATTCACCCCTCCACTTT